This T cell receptor (beta chain) was documented in a study of identifying expanded T cells in peripheral blood. Collection occurred without any documented infections or immune events in donors. This table comes from immunoSEQ multiplex PCR, and its TCRdb copy is limited to in-frame clones, with some not included. The repertoire consists of about 100,000 clones, with approximately 91% occurring once and the leading ten covering approximately 4%. The CDR3 has 17 amino acids. Germline CDR1 and CDR2: SGHAT and FQNNGV. V dropped 5 bases and J dropped 7 bases, with 24 bases sitting between them. Study findings and constraints: Differentially abundant clones: about 1.2 between replicates, 16.4 at around 14 days, 19 to 20 at four.

To note about this clone: The antigen remains undetermined.

The sequence was obtained from a person aged 18 to 70 in good health. The sequencing sample was made of blood. The genes are TRBV11-2 and TRBJ2-1, with a possible D match to TRBD1 (6 bases). CDR3 residues: CASSAAWAGVFFNEQFF. In DNA, the CDR3 is TGTGCCAGCAGCGCCGCCTGGGCAGGGGTCTTTTTTAATGAGCAGTTCTTC.